This T cell receptor (beta chain) was recorded in a study of T cells after yellow fever vaccination. The CDR3 totals 15 residues. Trimming removed 2 bases from V and 5 bases from J, with 12 bases in between. Germline loops: CDR1 SGHVS, CDR2 FNYEAQ. TCRdb re-analysed the 5' RACE reads in MiXCR, keeping a single row per CDR3 protein. The sample comprises roughly 520,000 distinct CDR3 sequences, just over 20% of which are singletons, and less than 20% rests with the top ten. This chain connects TRBV7-6 to TRBJ2-2, with D perhaps TRBD1 (5 bases). This material consisted of PBMCs, taken approximately 22 days after the first yellow fever vaccination. The source of this sequence is a young man who received the YFV17D yellow fever vaccine. CDR3: CASSLLGARTGELFF. CDR3 bases: TGTGCCAGCAGCTTACTTGGGGCGAGGACCGGGGAGCTGTTTTTT.